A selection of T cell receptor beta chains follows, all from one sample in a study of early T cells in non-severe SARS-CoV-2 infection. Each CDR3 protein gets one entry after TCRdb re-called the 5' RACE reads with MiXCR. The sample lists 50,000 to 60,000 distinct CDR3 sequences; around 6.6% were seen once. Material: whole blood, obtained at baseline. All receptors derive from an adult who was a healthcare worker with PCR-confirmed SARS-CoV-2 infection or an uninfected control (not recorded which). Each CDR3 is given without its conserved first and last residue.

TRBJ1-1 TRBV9 ASSVGGETEAF
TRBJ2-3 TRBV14 ASSQYLAVFSTDTQY
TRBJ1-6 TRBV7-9 ASSLLGAYNSPLH
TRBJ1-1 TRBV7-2 ASSSRTGGNTEAF
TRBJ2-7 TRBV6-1 ASSVRQDRDTHEQY
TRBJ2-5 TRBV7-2 ASSERQETQY
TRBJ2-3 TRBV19 ASSDGTGSNTQY
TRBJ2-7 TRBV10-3 AISESTSGSSGY
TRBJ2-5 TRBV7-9 ASSLNLGTQETQY
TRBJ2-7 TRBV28 ASSLSAGRGNSYEQY
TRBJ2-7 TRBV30 AWSTYRQGKVKYEQY
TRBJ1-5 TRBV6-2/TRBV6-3 ASSYSIWENQPQH
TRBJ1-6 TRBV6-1 ASSEASYNSPLH
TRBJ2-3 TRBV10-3 AISVGSGGRRADTQY
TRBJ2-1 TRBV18 ASSPDWNEQF
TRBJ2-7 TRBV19 ASSIGPGQEFPEQY
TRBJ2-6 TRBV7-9 ASSFAGSGANVLT
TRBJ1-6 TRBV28 ASSFPRDGNSPLH
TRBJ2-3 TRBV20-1 SARVGGTSTDTQY
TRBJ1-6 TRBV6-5 ASSRLTGFLNSPLH
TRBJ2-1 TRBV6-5 ASSYMADYNEQF
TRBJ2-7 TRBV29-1 SGIEGGEQY
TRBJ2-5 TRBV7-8 ASSPREGQGETQY
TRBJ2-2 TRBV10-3 AISDYTGELF
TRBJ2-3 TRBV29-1 SVEGLVSVGDTDTQY
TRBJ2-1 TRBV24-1 ATSDSHSITTREF
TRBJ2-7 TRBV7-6 ASSRDNSYEQY
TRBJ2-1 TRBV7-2 ASSYRSAYNEQF